These T cell receptor beta chains were read from a single sample in a study of a mutant IDH1 vaccine in newly diagnosed glioma. Profiling relied on immunoSEQ multiplex PCR, and the TCRdb table lists in-frame clones only, not all of them. The data hold about 66,000 clones, with roughly 85% observed a single time. The sample here was PBMCs, taken from a glioma patient treated with radiotherapy, temozolomide or both. The receptors come from a man aged 25-40 years with glioma. Each CDR3 is given with its conserved first and last residue. The D gene is left open where the match is weak. Clone size is shown for a subset of rows, as once, few, many or a class of expanded clone.

clone_size | d_call | cdr3_length | j_call | v_call | cdr3_nt | cdr3_aa
. | TRBD2 | 15 | TRBJ2-5 | TRBV5-1 | TGCGCCAGCAGCTTGGGGGGGACTAGCAGGGAGACCCAGTACTTC | CASSLGGTSRETQYF
once | TRBD2 | 17 | TRBJ2-5 | TRBV5-4 | TGTGCCAGCAGCTCCCTCCGTGAACTAGCGGGCGCCGAGACCCAGTACTTC | CASSSLRELAGAETQYF
. | . | 15 | TRBJ2-3 | TRBV18 | TGTGCCAGCTCACCATTCCAGGGGGGGACAGATACGCAGTATTTT | CASSPFQGGTDTQYF
few | . | 14 | TRBJ1-1 | TRBV30 | TGTGCCTGGAGTTTATCCGGGACACCATTTGAAGCTTTCTTT | CAWSLSGTPFEAFF
. | TRBD1 | 16 | TRBJ1-6 | TRBV4-1 | TGCGCCAGCAGCCCTACAGGGGTTAACGGGAATTCACCCCTCCACTTT | CASSPTGVNGNSPLHF
. | TRBD1 | 15 | TRBJ1-1 | TRBV5-1 | TGCGCCAGCAGCGGACCACAGGGGATGAACACTGAAGCTTTCTTT | CASSGPQGMNTEAFF
. | TRBD2 | 17 | TRBJ2-3 | TRBV15 | TGTGCCACCAGCAGAGATGGAACGGGGGGGAGCACAGATACGCAGTATTTT | CATSRDGTGGSTDTQYF
. | TRBD1 | 18 | TRBJ1-1 | TRBV2 | TGTGCCAGCAGTGAAGCTCTTACCGGGACAGGGCTTAACACTGAAGCTTTCTTT | CASSEALTGTGLNTEAFF
. | . | 14 | TRBJ1-3 | TRBV30 | TGTGCCTGGATGAAGCAGGGGTGGAGAAACACCATATATTTT | CAWMKQGWRNTIYF
. | TRBD1 | 13 | TRBJ2-7 | TRBV6-5 | TGTGCCAGCCGGGACAGGGGCTCCTACGAGCAGTACTTC | CASRDRGSYEQYF
. | . | 15 | TRBJ1-3 | TRBV2 | TGTGCCAGCAGTGAAAGCCCGAACTCTGGAAACACCATATATTTT | CASSESPNSGNTIYF
. | . | 15 | TRBJ1-4 | TRBV7-9 | TGTGCCAGCAGCCCCGGGACCGCCGTTGGTGAAAAACTGTTTTTT | CASSPGTAVGEKLFF
once | . | 15 | TRBJ1-5 | TRBV7-6 | TGTGCCAGCAGCTTAGCCGGGACGGAAGATCAGCCCCAGCATTTT | CASSLAGTEDQPQHF
once | . | 15 | TRBJ1-5 | TRBV18 | TGTGCCAGCTCACCACGGCAGAATAGCAATCAGCCCCAGCATTTT | CASSPRQNSNQPQHF
. | . | 15 | TRBJ1-6 | TRBV5-6 | TGTGCCAGCAGCCTGGGACGGCCGCTTAATTCACCCCTCCACTTT | CASSLGRPLNSPLHF
few | . | 13 | TRBJ1-2 | TRBV7-9 | TGTGCCAGCGACACGACGCTATCGTTGGGCTACACCTTC | CASDTTLSLGYTF
. | . | 13 | TRBJ2-1 | TRBV2 | TGTGCCAGCGGACAGGCGGGAATTATTGAGCAGTTCTTC | CASGQAGIIEQFF
. | . | 15 | TRBJ1-3 | TRBV19 | TGTGCCAGTAAGGGGCCCCCAGGAGCTGGAAACACCATATATTTT | CASKGPPGAGNTIYF
. | . | 16 | TRBJ1-4 | TRBV6-5 | TGTGCCAGCAGTTACCACGTTGGGGGGTCTAATGAAAAACTGTTTTTT | CASSYHVGGSNEKLFF
. | . | 13 | TRBJ2-1 | TRBV19 | TGTGCCAGTAGTATGGGGATAAAAAATGAGCAGTTCTTC | CASSMGIKNEQFF
few | TRBD1 | 13 | TRBJ1-1 | TRBV14 | TGTGCCAGCAGGGACAGGGGTGGCACTGAAGCTTTCTTT | CASRDRGGTEAFF
. | TRBD1 | 15 | TRBJ2-3 | TRBV28 | TGTGCCAGCAGTTACTGGACAGGGGGGACAGATACGCAGTATTTT | CASSYWTGGTDTQYF
. | . | 14 | TRBJ1-2 | TRBV25-1 | TGTGCCAGCAGTGACCATCAGGGGATCTATGGCTACACCTTC | CASSDHQGIYGYTF
. | . | 15 | TRBJ2-3 | TRBV6-5 | TGTGCCAGCAGTTACTCGATGTGGGTCCCCGGTACGCAGTATTTT | CASSYSMWVPGTQYF
once | TRBD1 | 16 | TRBJ2-5 | TRBV5-1 | TGCGCCAGCCGGCCTGCGGCAGGGGGTTTTGAAGAGACCCAGTACTTC | CASRPAAGGFEETQYF
. | . | 15 | TRBJ2-1 | TRBV28 | TGTGCCAGCAGTCCCAGCCTGGGGGAAAGCAATGAGCAGTTCTTC | CASSPSLGESNEQFF
. | . | 13 | TRBJ1-2 | TRBV6-8 | TGTGCCAGCCTACCGAAGATTAGCTATGGCTACACCTTC | CASLPKISYGYTF
few | . | 12 | TRBJ1-1 | TRBV19 | TGTGCCAGTAGTATATGGAACACTGAAGCTTTCTTT | CASSIWNTEAFF
. | TRBD1 | 16 | TRBJ1-5 | TRBV15 | TGTGCCACCAGCAGAGAGGACAGGGTCGGCAATCAGCCCCAGCATTTT | CATSREDRVGNQPQHF
. | TRBD2 | 17 | TRBJ2-7 | TRBV2 | TGTGCCAGCAGTCCTAACCCCTTAGCGGGCGGAAGCTACGAGCAGTACTTC | CASSPNPLAGGSYEQYF
. | . | 13 | TRBJ1-1 | TRBV9 | TGTGCCAGCAGTTCAGGGAGGGACACTGAAGCTTTCTTT | CASSSGRDTEAFF
. | TRBD1 | 16 | TRBJ1-6 | TRBV4-1 | TGCGCCAGCAGCCAAAATATAGGGGACAGATATTCACCCCTCCACTTT | CASSQNIGDRYSPLHF
. | . | 13 | TRBJ1-1 | TRBV28 | TGTGCCAGCAGTCCCGATGCGGCCACTGAAGCTTTCTTT | CASSPDAATEAFF
. | . | 22 | TRBJ2-2 | TRBV18 | TGTGCCAGCTCACCACCGGAGGGGGCCGCTTCGATCCAAACACTTAACACCGGGGAGCTGTTTTTT | CASSPPEGAASIQTLNTGELFF
. | . | 15 | TRBJ2-5 | TRBV5-1 | TGCGCCAGCAGCTTTCAGGGAAGGTACCAAGAGACCCAGTACTTC | CASSFQGRYQETQYF
. | . | 13 | TRBJ1-2 | TRBV6-5 | TGTGCCAGCAGTTACTCGGGCACATATGGCTACACCTTC | CASSYSGTYGYTF
. | TRBD2 | 21 | TRBJ2-1 | TRBV4-2 | TGTGCCAGCAGCCGCGAAGCCGGACTAGCGGGGGGGGCAAAGCGATTCGATGAGCAGTTCTTC | CASSREAGLAGGAKRFDEQFF
. | . | 18 | TRBJ1-3 | TRBV15 | TGTGCCACCAGCAGAGATTTATGGTCGGCAGGAACAGGAAACACCATATATTTT | CATSRDLWSAGTGNTIYF
. | . | 14 | TRBJ2-1 | TRBV28 | TGTGCCAGCAGTTTATCTAGCCCCGGGAGTGAGCAGTTCTTC | CASSLSSPGSEQFF
. | TRBD1 | 14 | TRBJ2-4 | TRBV5-4 | TGTGCCAGCAGCCTTGGACAGGGCCTAAACATTCAGTACTTC | CASSLGQGLNIQYF
once | . | 14 | TRBJ2-7 | TRBV18 | TGTGCCAGCTCACCGGCGGGATTTACCTACGAGCAGTACTTC | CASSPAGFTYEQYF
. | TRBD1 | 22 | TRBJ2-4 | TRBV19 | TGTGCCAGTACCACAAAGCACACGCTGGCGGGACAGGGGAATCTAGCCAAAAACATTCAGTACTTC | CASTTKHTLAGQGNLAKNIQYF
. | . | 14 | TRBJ1-6 | TRBV9 | TGTGCCAGCAGCGGCGGACTGGGGAATTCACCCCTCCACTTT | CASSGGLGNSPLHF
. | . | 13 | TRBJ2-7 | TRBV7-6 | TGTGCCAGCAGCTCTTTCAGGGGTTACGAGCAGTACTTC | CASSSFRGYEQYF
. | TRBD1 | 16 | TRBJ2-1 | TRBV7-2 | TGTGCCAGCAGCTTAATGGGCAGGGGGCTTTCTACTGAGCAGTTCTTC | CASSLMGRGLSTEQFF
. | . | 12 | TRBJ2-5 | TRBV7-9 | TGTGCCAGCACCTCGGAGGGTAGGAGCCAGTACTTC | CASTSEGRSQYF
. | . | 11 | TRBJ2-5 | TRBV19 | TGTGCCAGTAGTATAGCAGAGACCCAGTACTTC | CASSIAETQYF
. | . | 12 | TRBJ1-2 | TRBV2 | TGTGCCAGCAGTCGGAGCAACCGGGGATCGTCCTTC | CASSRSNRGSSF
. | . | 17 | TRBJ1-1 | TRBV15 | TGTGCCACCAGCAGAGGACGCGGGGGGAGAGGTAACACTGAAGCTTTCTTT | CATSRGRGGRGNTEAFF
. | . | 12 | TRBJ1-6 | TRBV28 | TGTGCCAGCAGTTTTTTGGTGGCACCCCTCCACTTT | CASSFLVAPLHF
. | . | 15 | TRBJ1-5 | TRBV7-9 | TGTGCCAGCAGCTTATTGGGGGGCGCGGGTCAGCCCCAGCATTTT | CASSLLGGAGQPQHF
. | . | 11 | TRBJ1-2 | TRBV29-1 | TGCAGCGTTGTCGGGGGGGAAGGCTACACCTTC | CSVVGGEGYTF
. | . | 13 | TRBJ2-5 | TRBV19 | TGTGCCAGTTCGATCTCGGGGGTTTCGGCCCAGTACTTC | CASSISGVSAQYF
. | . | 14 | TRBJ1-4 | TRBV28 | TGTGCCAGCAGTTTTGTGGTCAGTAATGAAAAACTGTTTTTT | CASSFVVSNEKLFF
once | TRBD1 | 15 | TRBJ1-6 | TRBV6-5 | TGTGCCAGCAGACCGGACAGGGGGCATAATTCACCCCTCCACTTT | CASRPDRGHNSPLHF
. | . | 15 | TRBJ1-5 | TRBV7-9 | TGTGCCAGCAGCTTCGGGGTTTCGAGCAATCAGCCCCAGCATTTT | CASSFGVSSNQPQHF
. | . | 13 | TRBJ1-1 | TRBV6-5 | TGTGCCAGCAGAAACACCAGGAACACTGAAGCTTTCTTT | CASRNTRNTEAFF
once | TRBD1 | 13 | TRBJ1-5 | TRBV5-4 | TGTGCCAGCAGTTTGGACAGGGCTCAGCCCCAGCATTTT | CASSLDRAQPQHF
few | . | 13 | TRBJ1-1 | TRBV27 | TGTGCCAGCAGTCCCTCCGAGGGTACTGAAGCTTTCTTT | CASSPSEGTEAFF
. | . | 15 | TRBJ2-2 | TRBV6-5 | TGTGCCAGCAGTTACTCTTGGGGGGAATCCGGGGAGCTGTTTTTT | CASSYSWGESGELFF